The 29 T cell receptor beta chains given below trace back to one sample, sequenced in a study of blood T cell repertoires in COVID-19. Sequencing used immunoSEQ multiplex PCR; TCRdb keeps in-frame clones, though not all of them. The sample contains 190,000 or so clones, roughly 94% of which appear only once. The sequencing sample was made of peripheral blood. The receptors were gathered from a man aged 25 to 45 with COVID-19, enrolled during active disease.

V is TRBV10-3 and J is TRBJ1-1, with D uncertain. This CDR3 is built from 13 residues. Germline loops: CDR1 ENHRY, CDR2 SYGVKD. The CDR3 loop reads CASSGLLNTEAFF. CDR3 coding DNA: TGTGCTTCCTCGGGGTTATTGAACACTGAAGCTTTCTTT.

V and J are TRBV7-9 and TRBJ1-2, with D hard to call. Germline V gene lookup returns CDR1 SEHNR and CDR2 FQNEAQ (reference sequence). CDR3 size: 13 residues. V was cut by 2 bases and J by 7 bases, with 11 bases left in between. For the CDR3, the DNA is TGTGCCAGCAGCTTATACGAGGGTACTGGCTACACCTTC. Its translation: CASSLYEGTGYTF.

The rearrangement uses TRBV3-1 (or the pseudogene TRBV3-2) and TRBJ1-2; 8 bases map to TRBD1. The J segment lost 8 bases and the V segment lost 4 bases, leaving 6 bases of the junction unmatched. Germline V CDR1 and CDR2: LGHDT, YNNKEL (reference sequence). The CDR3 spans 13 residues. The CDR3 bases are TGTGCCAGCAGCCCGGACAGGGCTGGCGGCTACACCTTC. It is translated as CASSPDRAGGYTF.

The count of this clone is one. The chain joins TRBV30 to TRBJ1-2; D remains unclear. The CDR3 has 13 amino acids. CDR1 and CDR2 (germline): GTSNPN, SVGIG (reference sequence). V was shortened by 5 bases and J by 2 bases, with 12 bases between the two germline ends. The CDR3: CAWDPAGNYGYTF. DNA for the CDR3: TGTGCCTGGGACCCCGCGGGGAACTATGGCTACACCTTC. The entire variable domain, with the rest obtained from reference TRBV30 and TRBJ1-2, is as follows: SQTIHQWPATLVQPVGSPLSLECTVEGTSNPNLYWYRQAAGRGLQLLFYSVGIGQISSEVPQNLSASRPQDRQFILSSKKLLLSDSGFYLCAWDPAGNYGYTFGSGTRLTVV.

The rearrangement joins TRBV29-1 to TRBJ2-5; D gene unclear. The CDR3 extends over 11 amino acids. Trimming took off 8 bases at V and 5 bases at J, with 12 bases between the two ends. The V gene's germline CDR1 is SQVTM and CDR2 ANQGSEA. The CDR3 reads CSLQVRETQYF. CDR3 bases: TGCAGCCTCCAGGTCCGGGAGACCCAGTACTTC.

The J gene is TRBJ1-5, the V gene TRBV19; D call uncertain. The CDR3 consists of 15 residues. Between the trimmed V and J ends, which lost 3 bases and 1 base, there was a span of 10 bases. Germline assignment: CDR1 LNHDA and CDR2 SQIVND (reference sequence). The CDR3: CASSIRSRSNQPQHF. CDR3 sequence (DNA): TGTGCCAGTAGTATCCGGTCGAGGAGCAATCAGCCCCAGCATTTT.

The chain joins TRBV2 to TRBJ1-5; a weak D match, TRBD1 (5 bases). CDR1 and CDR2 (germline): SNHLY, FYNNEI. With 7 bases removed from V and 5 bases from J, the gap between germline ends came to 15 bases. The CDR3 spans 14 residues. CDR3 in DNA: TGTGCCAGCACCAGTACAGGATTAGATCAGCCCCAGCATTTT. Protein sequence: CASTSTGLDQPQHF. Supplemented by reference TRBV2 and TRBJ1-5, the full variable domain reads EPEVTQTPSHQVTQMGQEVILRCVPISNHLYFYWYRQILGQKVEFLVSFYNNEISEKSEIFDDQFSVERPDGSNFTLKIRSTKLEDSAMYFCASTSTGLDQPQHFGDGTRLSIL.

This chain links TRBV7-9 with TRBJ2-2, with D possibly matching TRBD2 (6 bases). Between the trimmed V and J ends, which lost 1 base and 2 bases, there was a span of 20 bases. The germline V gene encodes CDR1 SEHNR and CDR2 FQNEAQ (reference sequence). This CDR3 spans 19 amino acids. CDR3 sequence (DNA): TGTGCCAGCAGCTTAGTTTATGGGGAGGACGGAGCCAACACCGGGGAGCTGTTTTTT. Its translation: CASSLVYGEDGANTGELFF.

The chain recombines TRBV19 with TRBJ2-2; D not certain. This CDR3 is 13 amino acids long. Germline loops: CDR1 LNHDA, CDR2 SQIVND (reference sequence). Trimming shortened V by 3 bases and J by 3 bases, and 5 bases separated the two germline ends. The CDR3 DNA sequence: TGTGCCAGTAGTATCAAGCACACCGGGGAGCTGTTTTTT. The encoded protein is CASSIKHTGELFF.

The rearrangement links TRBV19 to TRBJ2-3; D unresolved. V was cut by 0 bases and J by 2 bases, with 15 bases left in between. Germline V gene data show CDR1 as LNHDA and CDR2 as SQIVND (reference sequence). The CDR3 is 17 residues long. The CDR3 DNA is TGTGCCAGTAGTATAGAAATCCGGGTACCCTCCACAGATACGCAGTATTTT. It encodes CASSIEIRVPSTDTQYF.

CDR3 protein: CASRYSTGSREKLFF. Written as DNA, the CDR3 is TGTGCCAGTAGATATTCTACAGGGTCTCGGGAAAAACTGTTTTTT. The rearrangement uses TRBV19 and TRBJ1-4, with D possibly TRBD1 on 6 matching bases. The V and J ends lost 6 bases and 8 bases respectively, with 19 bases between them. The CDR3 has 15 amino acids. Germline V lookup: CDR1 LNHDA, CDR2 SQIVND (reference sequence).

Turning to this clone: The junction and the germline gene differ at one end; a read error may be behind it. The chain is built from TRBV18 and TRBJ1-1, with 8 bases that match TRBD1. Germline loops: CDR1 KGHSH, CDR2 LQKENI. The CDR3 is 15 residues long. The CDR3 sequence: CASSPPTGERTEAFF. The CDR3 nucleotides are TGTGCCAGCTCGCCACCGACAGGGGAGCGGACTGAAGCTTTCTTT.

This sequence joins TRBV2 and TRBJ1-1, with D possibly TRBD1 on 6 matching bases. Germline CDR1 reads SNHLY; CDR2 reads FYNNEI. Trimming took off 6 bases at V and 1 base at J, with 9 bases between the two ends. The CDR3 is 13 residues long. CDR3 loop: CASRDRQNTEAFF. CDR3 in DNA: TGTGCCAGCAGGGACAGACAGAACACTGAAGCTTTCTTT.

This sequence joins TRBV7-2 and TRBJ2-7; a possible D gene is TRBD2 (5 bases). The CDR3 contains 14 residues. V dropped 2 bases and J dropped 4 bases, with 12 bases sitting between them. CDR1 is SGHTA, CDR2 FQGNSA, per germline. The CDR3 nucleotides are TGTGCCAGCAGCTTATCGGGGATCGAATACGAGCAGTACTTC. Protein sequence: CASSLSGIEYEQYF.

V is TRBV19 and J is TRBJ2-2, with 7 bases fitting TRBD1. The CDR3 is 15 residues long. J gave up 5 bases and V 4 bases, and 7 bases lay outside the gene matches. CDR1 is LNHDA and CDR2 is SQIVND in the germline V gene (reference sequence). This CDR3 reads CASSSGTALTGELFF. In DNA, the CDR3 is TGTGCCAGTAGTAGTGGGACAGCCCTAACCGGGGAGCTGTTTTTT. The whole variable domain, filled in from reference TRBV19 and TRBJ2-2, reads DGGITQSPKYLFRKEGQNVTLSCEQNLNHDAMYWYRQDPGQGLRLIYYSQIVNDFQKGDIAEGYSVSREKKESFPLTVTSAQKNPTAFYLCASSSGTALTGELFFGEGSRLTVL.

The chain couples TRBV14 to TRBJ2-6; maybe TRBD2 (5 bases). Germline V gene sequence: CDR1 SGHDN, CDR2 FVKESK. The CDR3 totals 13 residues. The V end lost 9 bases, the J end lost 2 bases, and 8 bases lay between the germline ends. The CDR3: CASTRAGANVLTF. The CDR3 DNA follows: TGTGCCAGTACGAGGGCTGGGGCCAACGTCCTGACTTTC. Full variable domain (remainder filled in from reference TRBV14 and TRBJ2-6): EAGVTQFPSHSVIEKGQTVTLRCDPISGHDNLYWYRRVMGKEIKFLLHFVKESKQDESGMPNNRFLAERTGGTYSTLKVQPAELEDSGVYFCASTRAGANVLTFGAGSRLTVL.

The rearrangement uses TRBV11-2 and TRBJ1-6; no clear D. The CDR3 contains 16 residues. CDR1 and CDR2 from the germline V gene are SGHAT and FQNNGV. The V end was cut by 1 base, the J end by 0 bases, with 7 bases between. In DNA, the CDR3 is TGTGCCAGCAGCTTAGTGCCCAGCTCCTATAATTCACCCCTCCACTTT. Translated, it gives CASSLVPSSYNSPLHF.

This chain links TRBV15 with TRBJ1-5; D ambiguous. CDR3 length: 16 amino acids. Per the germline V gene, CDR1 is LNHNV and CDR2 is YYDKDF (reference sequence). Trimming left V 0 bases short and J 1 base short, with 10 bases between. The CDR3 DNA is TGTGCCACCAGCAGAGACGCCCGAGGCAGCAATCAGCCCCAGCATTTT. Residues: CATSRDARGSNQPQHF. Based on the CDR3 plus reference TRBV15 and TRBJ1-5, the full variable domain is DAMVIQNPRYQVTQFGKPVTLSCSQTLNHNVMYWYQQKSSQAPKLLFHYYDKDFNNEADTPDNFQSRRPNTSFCFLDIRSPGLGDTAMYLCATSRDARGSNQPQHFGDGTRLSIL.

The rearrangement uses TRBV3-1 (or the pseudogene TRBV3-2) and TRBJ2-1, with D perhaps TRBD2 (5 bases). Germline V gene sequence: CDR1 LGHDT, CDR2 YNNKEL (reference sequence). V shed 8 bases and J shed 6 bases, with 17 bases lying between them. CDR3 size: 14 residues. The DNA of the CDR3 is TGTGCCAGCGCCGATTGGCTAGCAAGCAATGAGCAGTTCTTC. Protein: CASADWLASNEQFF.

This sequence joins TRBV6-5 and TRBJ1-2, with 10 positions matching TRBD1. Trimming took 2 bases from V and 4 from J; bases not matched to a gene: 7. This CDR3 has 16 residues. From germline, CDR1 is MNHEY and CDR2 SVGAGI. The CDR3 DNA is TGTGCCAGCAGTTACATCCGGGACAGGGGCGTCTATGGCTACACCTTC. Its protein is CASSYIRDRGVYGYTF.

V and J are TRBV11-3 and TRBJ2-1; 9 nucleotides align to TRBD2. CDR1 is SGHNT, CDR2 YENEEA, per germline. This CDR3 has 16 residues. The V gene end was trimmed by 4 bases and the J gene end by 0 bases; junction bases not matched to a gene: 4. The CDR3 spells CASSYSGGSSYNEQFF. CDR3 nucleotides: TGTGCCAGCAGCTATAGCGGGGGATCCTCCTACAATGAGCAGTTCTTC.

The rearrangement joins TRBV24-1 to TRBJ2-1, with 11 positions matching TRBD2. Germline CDR1 is KGHDR and CDR2 is SFDVKD. J lost 5 bases, V lost 5 bases, and 10 bases had no gene match. The CDR3 totals 17 residues. CDR3 region: CATSVKASGGPNNEQFF. DNA of the CDR3: TGTGCCACCAGTGTCAAGGCTAGCGGGGGGCCAAACAATGAGCAGTTCTTC.

This chain connects TRBV19 to TRBJ2-7; 7 bases are shared with TRBD1. Germline CDR1 reads LNHDA; CDR2 reads SQIVND (reference sequence). The CDR3 length is 14 residues. With 0 bases clipped from V and 3 bases from J, the junction kept 2 bases outside the gene matches. CDR3 residues: CASSIEGQFYEQYF. The CDR3 nucleotides read TGTGCCAGTAGTATAGAGGGACAGTTCTACGAGCAGTACTTC.

V usage is TRBV5-4 and J usage is TRBJ2-7; 9 bases agree with TRBD1. J lost 7 bases, V lost 4 bases, and 12 bases had no gene match. This CDR3 has 15 residues. The germline V gene encodes CDR1 SGHNT and CDR2 YYREEE (reference sequence). The CDR3 here is CASSDSTWDREEQYF. The CDR3 DNA sequence: TGTGCCAGCAGCGACAGCACCTGGGACAGGGAGGAGCAGTACTTC. Filled out from reference TRBV5-4 and TRBJ2-7, the complete variable domain reads ETGVTQSPTHLIKTRGQQVTLRCSSQSGHNTVSWYQQALGQGPQFIFQYYREEENGRGNFPPRFSGLQFPNYSSELNVNALELDDSALYLCASSDSTWDREEQYFGPGTRLTVT.

A word on this clone: The sample contains more than one DNA sequence encoding this CDR3. This sequence joins TRBV4-1 and TRBJ2-5; 9 nucleotides agree with TRBD2. There are 16 residues in the CDR3. Germline V CDR1 and CDR2: MGHRA, YSYEKL. Trimming cost V 4 bases and J 5 bases; bases outside gene matches: 11. For the CDR3, the DNA is TGCGCCAGCAGCCCCCTGGGTGAGCGGGGGGAGGAGACCCAGTACTTC. Its protein product is CASSPLGERGEETQYF.

This clone was counted only a few times. This chain uses TRBV7-9 with TRBJ2-7; 12 bases fit TRBD1. V lost 1 base to trimming and J lost 5 bases; unmatched junction nucleotides: 3. This CDR3 is 15 amino acids long. Germline V gene lookup returns CDR1 SEHNR and CDR2 FQNEAQ (reference sequence). The CDR3 coding sequence is TGTGCCAGCAGCTTAGACGGGACAGGGGGCCACGAGCAGTACTTC. It yields the protein CASSLDGTGGHEQYF.

The V gene is TRBV2, the J gene TRBJ1-3, with D unresolved. The length of the CDR3 is 14 residues. The V end was cut by 8 bases, the J end by 0 bases, with 11 bases between. Germline loops: CDR1 SNHLY, CDR2 FYNNEI. This chain's CDR3 is CASATVSSGNTIYF. In DNA, the CDR3 is TGTGCCAGCGCTACAGTGAGCTCTGGAAACACCATATATTTT. Looking up the rest from reference TRBV2 and TRBJ1-3 gives the full variable domain: EPEVTQTPSHQVTQMGQEVILRCVPISNHLYFYWYRQILGQKVEFLVSFYNNEISEKSEIFDDQFSVERPDGSNFTLKIRSTKLEDSAMYFCASATVSSGNTIYFGEGSWLTVV.

V and J are TRBV9 and TRBJ2-3; possibly TRBD2 for D (7 bases). CDR1 and CDR2 (germline): SGDLS, YYNGEE. Trimming shortened V by 4 bases and J by 7 bases, and 16 bases separated the two germline ends. The CDR3 has 14 residues. The CDR3 here is CASSSAGGRNTQYF. As DNA, the CDR3 is TGTGCCAGCAGCTCCGCCGGGGGGCGGAATACGCAGTATTTT.

The V gene is TRBV3-1 (or the pseudogene TRBV3-2), the J gene TRBJ1-2, with TRBD1 as a possible D gene (5 bases). The CDR3 totals 18 residues. Germline lookup yields CDR1 LGHDT and CDR2 YNNKEL (reference sequence). With 2 bases removed from V and 0 bases from J, the gap between germline ends came to 19 bases. The CDR3 loop reads CASSQFGGETPPNYGYTF. Here the CDR3 DNA reads TGTGCCAGCAGCCAATTCGGGGGGGAGACTCCCCCTAACTATGGCTACACCTTC.